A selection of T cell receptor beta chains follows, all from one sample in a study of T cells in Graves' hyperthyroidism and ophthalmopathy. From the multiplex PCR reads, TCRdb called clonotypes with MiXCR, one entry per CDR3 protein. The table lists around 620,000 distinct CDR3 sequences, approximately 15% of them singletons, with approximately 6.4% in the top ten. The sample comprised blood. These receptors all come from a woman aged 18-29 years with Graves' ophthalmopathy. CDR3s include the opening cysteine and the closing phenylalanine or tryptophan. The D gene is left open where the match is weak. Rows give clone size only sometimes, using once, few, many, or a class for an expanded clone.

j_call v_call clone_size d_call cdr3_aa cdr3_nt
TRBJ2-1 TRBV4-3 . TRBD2 CASSPETSGMNEQFF TGCGCCAGCAGCCCCGAGACTAGCGGGATGAATGAGCAGTTCTTC
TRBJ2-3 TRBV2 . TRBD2 CASSELGLAGVPDTQYF TGTGCCAGCAGTGAGCTGGGACTAGCGGGAGTCCCAGATACGCAGTATTTT
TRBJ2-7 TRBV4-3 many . CASSQTEAGYEQYF TGCGCCAGCAGCCAGACTGAGGCAGGGTATGAGCAGTACTTC
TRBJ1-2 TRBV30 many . CAWSVRGSSHYGYTF TGTGCCTGGAGTGTACGGGGGTCTTCGCACTATGGCTACACCTTC
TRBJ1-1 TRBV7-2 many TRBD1 CASSFQGDTEAFF TGTGCCAGCAGTTTCCAGGGGGACACTGAAGCTTTCTTT
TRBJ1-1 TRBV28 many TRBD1 CASSPYRGLHTEAFF TGTGCCAGCAGTCCCTACAGGGGATTACACACTGAAGCTTTCTTT
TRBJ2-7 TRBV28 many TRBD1 CASRTGGGSYEQYF TGTGCCAGCAGAACAGGGGGAGGATCCTACGAGCAGTACTTC
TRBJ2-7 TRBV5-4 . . CASSLVLVEQYF TGTGCCAGCAGCTTGGTCTTGGTAGAGCAGTACTTC
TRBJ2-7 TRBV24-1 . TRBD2 CATSDRLAGSGEQYF TGTGCCACCAGTGACCGACTAGCGGGAAGCGGCGAGCAGTACTTC
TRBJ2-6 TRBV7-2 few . CASSFSGYGGANVLTF TGTGCCAGCAGCTTTTCGGGATATGGTGGGGCCAACGTCCTGACTTTC
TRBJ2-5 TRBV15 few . CATSTEGGTQYF TGTGCCACCAGCACCGAGGGAGGGACCCAGTACTTC
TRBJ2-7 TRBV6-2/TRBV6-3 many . CASTKGGTLYEQYF TGTGCCAGCACCAAAGGCGGGACCCTATACGAGCAGTACTTC
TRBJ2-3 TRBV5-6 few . CASSFLVTGSTDTQYF TGTGCCAGCAGCTTTCTAGTGACAGGTAGCACAGATACGCAGTATTTT
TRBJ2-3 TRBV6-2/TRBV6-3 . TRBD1 CASSDGQADTQYF TGTGCCAGCAGTGACGGACAGGCAGATACGCAGTATTTT
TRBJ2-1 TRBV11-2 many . CASSSQGGPGNEQFF TGTGCCAGCAGCTCACAAGGAGGGCCCGGCAATGAGCAGTTCTTC
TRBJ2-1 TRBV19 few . CASSAGLVYNEQFF TGTGCCAGTAGCGCGGGACTGGTATACAATGAGCAGTTCTTC
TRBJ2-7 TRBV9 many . CASSVGSSGLYEQYF TGTGCCAGCAGCGTAGGATCAAGCGGGCTTTACGAGCAGTACTTC
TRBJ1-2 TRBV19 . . CASSLGPRTARDTF TGTGCCAGTAGTCTCGGGCCCCGGACAGCGAGAGACACCTTC
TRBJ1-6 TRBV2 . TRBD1 CASKGQGYSPLHF TGTGCCAGCAAAGGACAGGGTTATTCACCCCTCCACTTT
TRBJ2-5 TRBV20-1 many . CSARDRAGPRGETQYF TGCAGTGCTAGAGATCGGGCGGGCCCTAGGGGGGAGACCCAGTACTTC
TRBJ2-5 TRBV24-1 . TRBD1 CATSEPGTGRYQETQYF TGTGCCACCAGTGAACCCGGGACAGGGCGGTACCAAGAGACCCAGTACTTC
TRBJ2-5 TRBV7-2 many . CASSLYLGQETQYF TGTGCCAGCAGCTTATATCTGGGACAAGAGACCCAGTACTTC
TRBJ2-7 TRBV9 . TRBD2 CASSPFSGGYEQYF TGTGCCAGCAGCCCCTTTAGCGGGGGCTACGAGCAGTACTTC
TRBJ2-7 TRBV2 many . CASSQGGAGEQYF TGTGCCAGCAGCCAAGGGGGCGCGGGGGAGCAGTACTTC
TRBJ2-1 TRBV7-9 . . CASRSGWAHGRGYNEQFF TGTGCCAGCAGATCAGGCTGGGCCCACGGACGGGGGTACAATGAGCAGTTCTTC
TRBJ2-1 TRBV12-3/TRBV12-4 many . CASSHIDYYNEQFF TGTGCCAGCAGTCACATCGACTACTACAATGAGCAGTTCTTC
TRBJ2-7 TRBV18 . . CASSPQGAYEQYF TGTGCCAGCTCCCCACAGGGTGCCTACGAGCAGTACTTC
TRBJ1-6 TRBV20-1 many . CSAASRDTHNSPLHF TGCAGTGCTGCGAGTCGGGACACTCATAATTCACCCCTCCACTTT
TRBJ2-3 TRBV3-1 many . CASSQGLQGSDTQYF TGTGCCAGCAGCCAAGGTCTTCAGGGATCAGATACGCAGTATTTT
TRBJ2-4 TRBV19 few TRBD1 CASSRGGQGGSKNIQYF TGTGCCAGTAGTAGGGGGGGACAGGGTGGGTCCAAAAACATTCAGTACTTC
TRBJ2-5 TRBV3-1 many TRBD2 CASSQGSSGSRETQYF TGTGCCAGCAGCCAAGGATCTAGCGGGAGCCGGGAGACCCAGTACTTC
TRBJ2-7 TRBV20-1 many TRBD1 CSAGDRARAPGYEQYF TGCAGTGCTGGGGACAGGGCCCGGGCGCCGGGTTACGAGCAGTACTTC
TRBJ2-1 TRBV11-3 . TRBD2 CASSLVAGPNNEQFF TGTGCCAGCAGCTTAGTAGCGGGACCGAACAATGAGCAGTTCTTC
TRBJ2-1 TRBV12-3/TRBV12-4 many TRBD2 CASSLGASGLGNEQFF TGTGCCAGCAGTTTGGGAGCTAGCGGCCTCGGCAATGAGCAGTTCTTC
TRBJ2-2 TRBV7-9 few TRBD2 CASCTSANTGELFF TGTGCCAGCTGCACTAGCGCGAACACCGGGGAGCTGTTTTTT
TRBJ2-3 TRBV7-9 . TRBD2 CASSVLRGGLAGADTQYF TGTGCCAGCAGCGTCCTAAGGGGGGGACTAGCGGGCGCAGATACGCAGTATTTT
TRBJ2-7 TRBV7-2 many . CASSLVPRHEQYF TGTGCCAGCAGCTTAGTCCCCCGCCACGAGCAGTACTTC
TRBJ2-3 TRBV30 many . CAWSGSTDTQYF TGTGCCTGGAGTGGGTCCACAGATACGCAGTATTTT
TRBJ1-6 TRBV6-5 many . CASSYSEGFEYNSPLHF TGTGCCAGCAGTTACAGTGAGGGGTTCGAGTATAATTCACCCCTCCACTTT
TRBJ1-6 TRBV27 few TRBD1 CASSQDRDSPLHF TGTGCCAGCAGCCAAGACAGGGACTCACCCCTCCACTTT
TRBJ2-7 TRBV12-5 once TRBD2 CASGLVLAATGRGEQYF TGTGCTAGTGGTTTGGTACTAGCGGCCACCGGCAGGGGCGAGCAGTACTTC
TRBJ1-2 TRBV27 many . CASSLRGGLVANYGYTF TGTGCCAGCAGTTTAAGGGGCGGCTTGGTGGCTAACTATGGCTACACCTTC
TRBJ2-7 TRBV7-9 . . CASSPPPGRRRNEQYF TGTGCCAGCAGCCCACCGCCCGGGCGACGCCGAAACGAGCAGTACTTC
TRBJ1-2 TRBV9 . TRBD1 CASSGRGRNYGYTF TGTGCCAGCAGCGGCAGGGGGCGAAACTATGGCTACACCTTC
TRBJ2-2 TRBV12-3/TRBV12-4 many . CASSPEQGVLSSGELFF TGTGCCAGCAGCCCGGAGCAGGGTGTATTATCGTCCGGGGAGCTGTTTTTT
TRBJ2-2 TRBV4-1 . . CASRRVHQNTGELFF TGCGCCAGCAGGAGAGTTCATCAGAACACCGGGGAGCTGTTTTTT